This TCR beta chain was found in a study of T-cell reconstitution after alpha-beta-depleted transplantation in children. This clonotype was recorded many times. Its antigen is unknown. Regarding the study as a whole: Reported findings indicate that, about two months after transplant, alpha-beta T cells came from several hundred expanded clones, which were derived from non-depleted graft cells. A year post-transplant, T-cell counts and diversity derived mostly from newly produced T cells.

Preparation of the TCRbeta library involved a method that used unique molecular identifiers. TCRdb analysed the PCR reads with MiXCR anew, one entry per CDR3 protein. The table records about 200,000 distinct CDR3 sequences, roughly 8.1% of them present only once. The length of the CDR3 is 13 residues. With 5 bases removed from V and 0 bases from J, the gap between germline ends came to 10 bases. The germline CDR1 and CDR2 sequences are DFQATT and SNEGSKA (reference sequence). The chain uses TRBV20-1 and TRBJ1-1; possible D gene TRBD1, 6 bases. Sequenced here: PBMCs, mostly from graft donor cells, sampled 360 days after TCRalphabeta/CD19-depleted stem cell transplant. The origin of this receptor is a male patient under 10 years old who had a stem cell transplant for acute myeloid leukemia, so the T cells may come from the graft donor. CDR3 in amino acids: CSARTDLNTEAFF. CDR3 sequence (DNA): TGCAGTGCTCGGACAGACTTGAACACTGAAGCTTTCTTT.